This entry lists 9 T cell receptor beta chains sequenced from one sample in a study of T cells in Graves' hyperthyroidism and ophthalmopathy. Amplified TCR beta CDR3 regions derived from RNA transcripts. In the first-round RT-PCR of the TCR CDR3, the HTBI primer set was used. Each CDR3 protein is one row after TCRdb ran MiXCR on the multiplex PCR reads. The sample shows 500,000 to 700,000 distinct CDR3 sequences, approximately 16% of them seen only once. The sequenced sample was blood. The origin of the receptors is a woman younger than 35 with Graves' hyperthyroidism.

There are many counts of this clonotype. The chain uses TRBV12-3 or TRBV12-4 and TRBJ1-1, with a possible D match to TRBD1 (5 bases). The CDR3 totals 15 residues. The V end lost 0 bases, the J end lost 5 bases, and 13 bases lay between the germline ends. In nucleotides, the CDR3 is TGTGCCAGCAGTTTAGCGGGGGTTGGAAGTACTGAAGCTTTCTTT. The encoded protein is CASSLAGVGSTEAFF.

This clonotype was picked up a small number of times. The rearrangement links TRBV5-6 to TRBJ2-3; D uncertain. The CDR3 runs to 14 residues. CDR1 is SGHDT and CDR2 is YYEEEE in the germline V gene. V lost 3 bases and J 2 bases, leaving 10 bases between the germline ends. CDR3 sequence (DNA): TGTGCCAGCAGCTCCGGACGGAACACAGATACGCAGTATTTT. This codes for CASSSGRNTDTQYF.

This clonotype was detected ten times or more. The rearrangement links TRBV10-2 to TRBJ1-5; D perhaps matches TRBD1 (5 bases). Germline lookup yields CDR1 WSHSY and CDR2 SAAADI. This CDR3 has 16 residues. Deletions cut 0 bases from V and 1 base from J, with 10 bases between. The CDR3 region is CASSESGRTSNQPQHF. The CDR3 nucleotides read TGCGCCAGCAGTGAGTCGGGACGGACCAGCAATCAGCCCCAGCATTTT.

The sample holds many counts of this clonotype. V usage is TRBV11-2 and J usage is TRBJ2-1; TRBD2 aligns across 7 bases. V was pared by 4 bases and J by 7 bases, with 13 bases of the junction left unmatched. This CDR3 contains 16 residues. Germline loops: CDR1 SGHAT, CDR2 FQNNGV. The CDR3 region is CASSSPYGGRSNEQFF. CDR3 DNA: TGTGCCAGCAGCTCCCCTTACGGCGGGAGAAGTAATGAGCAGTTCTTC. The full variable domain, its missing parts supplied by reference TRBV11-2 and TRBJ2-1, is EAGVAQSPRYKIIEKRQSVAFWCNPISGHATLYWYQQILGQGPKLLIQFQNNGVVDDSQLPKDRFSAERLKGVDSTLKIQPAKLEDSAVYLCASSSPYGGRSNEQFFGPGTRLTVL.

As concerns this clonotype: With a much larger clone just one base away, this may be a read error. V gene TRBV7-9 combines with J gene TRBJ1-4; D call uncertain. There are 14 residues in the CDR3. Germline V gene data show CDR1 as SEHNR and CDR2 as FQNEAQ (reference sequence). The CDR3 loop reads CASSTRGAIEKLSF. The CDR3 DNA is TGTGCCAGCAGCACGCGAGGTGCAATTGAGAAACTGTCTTTT.

V usage is TRBV5-1 and J usage is TRBJ1-3; D is unresolved. The CDR3 loop spans 14 amino acids. V lost 4 bases and J lost 4, with 12 bases in between. The germline gives CDR1 SGHRS, CDR2 YFSETQ. The CDR3 region is CASSPTEAGNTIYF. The DNA of the CDR3 is TGCGCCAGCAGCCCCACGGAAGCGGGAAACACCATATATTTT.

This clonotype was seen repeatedly, ten times or more. The rearrangement uses TRBV28 and TRBJ1-2; possible D gene TRBD1, 5 bases. The V end lost 2 bases, the J end lost 8 bases, and 12 bases lay between the germline ends. The CDR3 runs to 13 residues. Germline values: CDR1 MDHEN, CDR2 SYDVKM. This CDR3 reads CASSLVHEGGYTF. CDR3 in DNA: TGTGCCAGCAGTTTAGTCCACGAGGGGGGCTACACCTTC.

In this sample, this clonotype turned up many times. The chain has TRBV28 and TRBJ2-7; TRBD1 aligns across 7 bases. The trim removed 6 bases at V and 3 bases at J, leaving 8 bases unmatched. The CDR3 sequence is 14 residues long. Germline CDR1 is MDHEN and CDR2 is SYDVKM. CDR3 sequence reads: CASRETGRDYEQYF. The CDR3 DNA reads TGTGCCAGCAGGGAGACAGGGCGCGACTACGAGCAGTACTTC.

This sequence joins TRBV7-8 and TRBJ1-3, with D maybe TRBD1 (6 bases). Trimming removed 0 bases at V and 2 bases at J, with 11 bases between. Germline V gene sequence: CDR1 SGHVS, CDR2 FQNEAQ. The CDR3 spans 16 residues. The CDR3 bases are TGTGCCAGCAGCTTAGCGGGGGGGGCCCCTGGAAACACCATATATTTT. Protein: CASSLAGGAPGNTIYF.